The next 8 T cell receptor beta chains were all read from a single sample in a study of blood T cell repertoires in COVID-19. Sequencing used immunoSEQ multiplex PCR; TCRdb keeps in-frame clones, though not all of them. The sample includes about 170,000 clones, about four fifths of them seen just once. What was sequenced was peripheral blood. These receptor sequences come from a man younger than 35 with active or convalescent COVID-19.

The chain recombines TRBV16 with TRBJ2-2; 7 bases agree with TRBD1. The CDR3 sequence is 14 residues long. After removal of 4 bases from V and 4 bases from J, the junction contained 3 bases not matched to a gene. The germline V gene encodes CDR1 KGHSY and CDR2 FQNENV. The chain's CDR3 is CASSPGTATGELFF. DNA for the CDR3: TGTGCCAGCAGCCCCGGGACAGCCACCGGGGAGCTGTTTTTT.

This clone occurred a few times. The rearrangement uses TRBV2 and TRBJ1-5; 8 bases are shared with TRBD1. In germline, CDR1 is SNHLY, CDR2 FYNNEI. The CDR3 is made up of 14 amino acids. V trimming: 4 bases; J trimming: 5 bases; junction bases outside the gene matches: 4. CDR3: CASSARQGYQPQHF. The CDR3 DNA reads TGTGCCAGCAGTGCTCGACAGGGGTATCAGCCCCAGCATTTT.

A single count supports this clone. This chain connects TRBV3-1 (or the pseudogene TRBV3-2) to TRBJ2-3; 12 bases line up with TRBD1. This CDR3 comprises 16 residues. Germline loops: CDR1 LGHDT, CDR2 YNNKEL (reference sequence). Losses at the gene ends were 0 bases for V and 3 bases for J; bases not matched to a gene: 1. The CDR3 region is CASSQEGQGATDTQYF. For the CDR3, the DNA is TGTGCCAGCAGCCAAGAGGGACAGGGGGCGACAGATACGCAGTATTTT.

In nucleotides, the CDR3 is TGTGCCAGCTCACCAGAGGGTCGGGTCCACTATGGCTACACCTTC. This codes for CASSPEGRVHYGYTF. The rearrangement links TRBV18 to TRBJ1-2; D not resolved. Trimming shortened V by 2 bases and J by 3 bases, and 13 bases separated the two germline ends. Germline CDR1 KGHSH, CDR2 LQKENI. The CDR3 is made up of 15 amino acids.

The chain employs TRBV29-1 and TRBJ1-5, with D possibly being TRBD1 (6 bases). The ends were cut back, 6 bases at V and 1 base at J, with 13 bases in the middle. This CDR3 has 14 residues. Germline values: CDR1 SQVTM, CDR2 ANQGSEA. The CDR3 protein is CSVAYGGSNQPQHF. The DNA for the CDR3 is TGCAGCGTGGCATATGGGGGCAGCAATCAGCCCCAGCATTTT.

This sequence joins TRBV7-9 and TRBJ1-6; 9 bases line up with TRBD1. Germline CDR1 is SEHNR and CDR2 is FQNEAQ (reference sequence). V was clipped by 6 bases and J by 4 bases; unmatched bases: 7. The CDR3 extends over 16 amino acids. The chain's CDR3 is CASSNGQGFYNSPLHF. The CDR3 coding sequence is TGTGCCAGCAGTAACGGACAGGGGTTTTATAATTCACCCCTCCACTTT.

This clone was observed a few times. This sequence joins TRBV19 and TRBJ1-5; 7 bases agree with TRBD1. The CDR3 extends over 16 amino acids. Germline V gives CDR1 LNHDA, CDR2 SQIVND (reference sequence). Trimming at V came to 1 base and at J to 6 bases, leaving 9 bases not matched to a gene. In DNA, the CDR3 is TGTGCCAGTAGTATAGCTTTCGGACAGGCGGGTCAGCCCCAGCATTTT. Translation: CASSIAFGQAGQPQHF.

The V gene is TRBV18, the J gene TRBJ2-1; 9 positions agree with TRBD2. V shed 3 bases, J shed 4 bases, and the junction held 7 bases outside the gene matches. Germline CDR1 is KGHSH and CDR2 is LQKENI. The CDR3 has 16 amino acids. The CDR3 loop reads CASSPNSGGLYNEQFF. DNA for the CDR3: TGTGCCAGCTCACCTAATAGCGGGGGCTTATACAATGAGCAGTTCTTC. Drawing the rest from reference TRBV18 and TRBJ2-1, the complete variable domain is NAGVMQNPRHLVRRRGQEARLRCSPMKGHSHVYWYRQLPEEGLKFMVYLQKENIIDESGMPKERFSAEFPKEGPSILRIQQVVRGDSAAYFCASSPNSGGLYNEQFFGPGTRLTVL.